The text below deals with one T cell receptor beta chain. The amount of total RNA extracted per sample was at least 6 micrograms. This record belongs to a study of blood T cells in healthy people across ages. Study context: Every two T cells gave about one barcoded beta molecule via template switching.

Together with a sample-barcoded 5' primer, a J-beta primer mix was included in a second PCR lasting about 6 to 11 cycles. Using its own MiXCR run on the 5' RACE reads, TCRdb lists one record per CDR3 protein. The sample has 650,000 to 950,000 distinct CDR3 sequences, 40% to 50% seen once; the top ten hold about a fifth. The CDR3 spans 17 residues. The V and J ends lost 5 bases and 6 bases respectively, with 25 bases between them. Input material: blood. This sequence joins TRBV12-3 or TRBV12-4 and TRBJ1-2; D ambiguous. This clonotype was obtained from a man in his 60s in good health. This CDR3 is CASSDLLKTLIEDGYTF. As DNA, the CDR3 is TGTGCCAGCAGTGATCTTTTGAAGACCCTCATAGAGGATGGCTACACCTTC.